Here is one T cell receptor beta chain with its context. The unsorted PBMC replicate PCRs were performed with about 300 ng DNA, tens of thousands of T cell genomes. In the source study's methods: Filtering differed, since immunoSEQ gave only junction sequences and no quality scores. Libraries were prepared by immunoSEQ multiplex PCR; TCRdb keeps only in-frame clonotypes and omits some of them. V, J and clone size reflect that table, while D and trimming were determined from the DNA. The data show fewer than 600,000 clones, roughly 77% seen once. This sample was taken from a study of shared clonotypes between healthy human individuals. The CDR3 sequence is 14 residues long. V shed 7 bases and J 10 bases; nucleotides not matched to a gene: 11. Germline V gene sequence: CDR1 SEHNR, CDR2 FQNEAQ (reference sequence).

The genes are TRBV7-9 and TRBJ2-1; 9 bases are a match to TRBD2. The sequence was obtained from a woman aged 40 to 50 in good health. Some clones in this sample may be carry-over from other donors' samples. Sequencing input: PBMCs. The CDR3 loop is CASNSLAGLGEQFF. In nucleotides, the CDR3 is TGTGCCAGCAATTCTCTAGCGGGACTCGGGGAGCAGTTCTTC.